These 26 T cell receptor beta chains originate from one sample sequenced in a study of blood T cell repertoires in COVID-19. Libraries were prepared by immunoSEQ multiplex PCR; TCRdb keeps only in-frame clonotypes and omits some of them. The data show roughly 420,000 clones, 88% seen once. The specimen was PBMCs or T cells enriched from blood (not recorded which). The source of these receptors is a woman in her twenties or thirties with acute COVID-19.

The chain recombines TRBV5-6 with TRBJ1-4; TRBD1 agrees at 7 bases. Germline-derived CDR1 and CDR2 are SGHDT and YYEEEE. V shed 3 bases and J 7 bases; nucleotides not matched to a gene: 6. CDR3 length equals 14 residues. The CDR3 reads CASSSNRGIEKLFF. CDR3 bases: TGTGCCAGCAGCTCAAACAGGGGAATTGAAAAACTGTTTTTT.

The chain has TRBV29-1 and TRBJ1-2; TRBD1 agrees at 8 bases. The junction had 10 bases not matched to a gene; V was cut back by 5 bases and J by 8 bases. This CDR3 comprises 13 residues. Looked up from germline, CDR1 is SQVTM and CDR2 is ANQGSEA. The CDR3 nucleotides are TGCAGCGTTACAACACGGACAGGGAGCGGCTACACCTTC. Protein sequence: CSVTTRTGSGYTF.

V and J are TRBV5-6 and TRBJ1-6, with 10 bases identical to TRBD1. Germline V lookup: CDR1 SGHDT, CDR2 YYEEEE. With V trimmed by 2 bases and J by 10 bases, 9 bases remained unmatched. There are 16 residues in the CDR3. The CDR3 loop reads CASSFLDRGPNSPLHF. The CDR3, as DNA: TGTGCCAGCAGCTTCCTAGACAGGGGGCCTAACTCACCCCTCCACTTT.

In DNA form, the CDR3 reads TGTGCCAGCAGCCGCGGGGAGCGCGAAGCTTTCTTT. It yields the protein CASSRGEREAFF. The chain links TRBV6-5 to TRBJ1-1, with D hard to call. CDR3 length equals 12 residues. Germline V gene lookup returns CDR1 MNHEY and CDR2 SVGAGI. The V gene lost 6 bases and the J gene lost 8 bases, with 13 bases spanning the gap.

The chain recombines TRBV19 with TRBJ1-2; tentative D call: TRBD1 (5 bases). CDR1 and CDR2 from the germline V gene are LNHDA and SQIVND (reference sequence). V lost 7 bases and J 8 bases, leaving 20 bases between the germline ends. This CDR3 has 14 residues. CDR3 residues: CASTSPQGNRGYTF. The CDR3 DNA is TGTGCCAGTACCTCCCCGCAGGGCAATCGGGGCTACACCTTC.

The chain recombines TRBV7-9 with TRBJ1-2, with 11 bases matching TRBD1. The CDR3 runs 15 residues. Germline assignment: CDR1 SEHNR and CDR2 FQNEAQ (reference sequence). V was pared by 3 bases and J by 3 bases, with 3 bases of the junction left unmatched. CDR3 DNA: TGTGCCAGCAGCTTGGACAGGGGGCCTGACTATGGCTACACCTTC. Amino acids: CASSLDRGPDYGYTF.

The rearrangement joins TRBV6-5 to TRBJ1-5; no definite D call. Germline-derived CDR1 and CDR2 are MNHEY and SVGAGI. This CDR3 is 14 amino acids long. V dropped 5 bases and J dropped 1 base, with 9 bases sitting between them. This CDR3 reads CASSTGYSNQPQHF. As DNA, the CDR3 is TGTGCCAGCAGTACGGGTTACAGCAATCAGCCCCAGCATTTT.

A note on this clone: The sample carries other DNA sequences with the same CDR3. The gene calls are TRBV7-3 and TRBJ2-5, with 10 bases aligning to TRBD1. CDR3 length equals 13 residues. J lost 6 bases, V lost 5 bases, and 3 bases had no gene match. Germline V CDR1 and CDR2: SGHTA, FQGTGA. CDR3 residues: CASSTGQGKTQYF. The CDR3 DNA follows: TGTGCCAGCAGCACGGGACAGGGGAAGACCCAGTACTTC.

The chain recombines TRBV6-6 with TRBJ1-4; 8 nucleotides line up with TRBD1. Germline loops: CDR1 MNHNY, CDR2 SVGAGI (reference sequence). This CDR3 is built from 16 residues. The ends lost 5 bases at V and 3 bases at J; junction bases unmatched: 8. CDR3 in amino acids: CASSRAGGAANEKLFF. DNA for the CDR3: TGTGCCAGCAGTCGAGCAGGGGGCGCAGCTAATGAAAAACTGTTTTTT.

The rearrangement links TRBV23-1 to TRBJ2-7; no reliable D call. TRBV23-1 has ORF status, its function being uncertain. The CDR3 runs 13 residues. V was cut by 4 bases and J by 3 bases, with 10 bases left in between. As DNA, the CDR3 is TGCGCCAGCAGTCTTGAGTCGTTCTACGAGCAGTACTTC. Protein sequence: CASSLESFYEQYF.

The genes are TRBV7-2 and TRBJ2-5; TRBD1 agrees at 9 bases. The CDR3 contains 14 residues. V dropped 5 bases and J dropped 4; count of bases not matched to a gene: 5. Germline V gene lookup returns CDR1 SGHTA and CDR2 FQGNSA. The DNA of the CDR3 is TGTGCCAGCAGCCGTCCGGGACAGGGAGAGACCCAGTACTTC. Protein product: CASSRPGQGETQYF. The full variable domain, rest sourced from reference TRBV7-2 and TRBJ2-5, is GAGVSQSPSNKVTEKGKDVELRCDPISGHTALYWYRQSLGQGLEFLIYFQGNSAPDKSGLPSDRFSAERTGGSVSTLTIQRTQQEDSAVYLCASSRPGQGETQYFGPGTRLLVL.

This clone was counted a few times. The chain is built from TRBV6-1 and TRBJ1-2; unclear D gene. Deletions cut 2 bases from V and 2 bases from J, with 12 bases between. The CDR3 has 15 residues. Germline assignment: CDR1 MNHNS and CDR2 SASEGT. CDR3 in DNA: TGTGCCAGCAGTGAATCGGGGTTTTCGAACTATGGCTACACCTTC. This encodes CASSESGFSNYGYTF.

V is TRBV7-9 and J is TRBJ2-1, with a tentative D call TRBD1 (5 bases). The CDR3 spans 15 residues. V lost 5 bases, J lost 6 bases, and 17 bases lay in between. The V gene's germline CDR1 is SEHNR and CDR2 FQNEAQ (reference sequence). Here the CDR3 reads CASSHRVARGNEQFF. CDR3 nucleotides: TGTGCCAGCAGCCATAGGGTTGCTAGGGGCAATGAGCAGTTCTTC.

CDR3 nucleotide sequence: TGTGCCAGCAGCCAAGCAACTACCTCCTATAATTCACCCCTCCACTTT. It encodes CASSQATTSYNSPLHF. The rearrangement links TRBV14 to TRBJ1-6; D uncertain. Germline V gene data show CDR1 as SGHDN and CDR2 as FVKESK. Trimming removed 1 base at V and 0 bases at J, with 7 bases between. This CDR3 comprises 16 residues.

The chain has TRBV9 and TRBJ2-1; TRBD1 matches 9 bases. Trimming removed 0 bases from V and 3 bases from J; junction bases left unmatched: 7. Germline V gene lookup returns CDR1 SGDLS and CDR2 YYNGEE. The CDR3 covers 17 residues. The CDR3 loop is CASSVDGTGMGYNEQFF. DNA of the CDR3: TGTGCCAGCAGCGTAGATGGGACAGGGATGGGCTACAATGAGCAGTTCTTC.

The chain is built from TRBV4-1 and TRBJ2-7, with 7 bases fitting TRBD1. Germline CDR1 reads MGHRA; CDR2 reads YSYEKL. The CDR3 runs 13 residues. The trim removed 3 bases at V and 3 bases at J, leaving 2 bases unmatched. CDR3 in DNA: TGCGCCAGCAGCCACGGGGACAGCTACGAGCAGTACTTC. It is translated as CASSHGDSYEQYF.

The chain employs TRBV24-1 and TRBJ2-1; 10 bases are a match to TRBD2. The germline gives CDR1 KGHDR, CDR2 SFDVKD. V lost 6 bases, J lost 7 bases, and 8 bases stayed unmatched. This CDR3 contains 15 residues. The CDR3 loop is CATSPPGLARNEQFF. In DNA, the CDR3 is TGTGCCACCAGTCCCCCGGGACTAGCGAGAAATGAGCAGTTCTTC.

V and J are TRBV11-3 and TRBJ1-1; D remains unclear. Germline CDR1 is SGHNT and CDR2 is YENEEA. CDR3 length equals 14 residues. Trimming pared 0 bases from V and 0 bases from J, leaving 5 bases between. As DNA, the CDR3 is TGTGCCAGCAGCTTAGACAGGCTGAACACTGAAGCTTTCTTT. It codes for CASSLDRLNTEAFF.

The V gene is TRBV10-2, the J gene TRBJ1-1; 7 nucleotides match TRBD1. The trim removed 3 bases at V and 1 base at J, leaving 8 bases unmatched. CDR1 is WSHSY, CDR2 SAAADI, per germline. CDR3 size: 16 residues. The CDR3 DNA reads TGCGCCAGCAGTGATCCCACAGGGGCCAAGAACACTGAAGCTTTCTTT. Amino acids: CASSDPTGAKNTEAFF.

The chain combines TRBV7-3 with TRBJ2-1; a weak D match, TRBD1 (6 bases). The germline V and J ends were trimmed by 2 bases and 6 bases, with 14 bases remaining between them. Germline V CDR1 and CDR2: SGHTA, FQGTGA. CDR3 length: 15 residues. CDR3 nucleotide sequence: TGTGCCAGCAGCTTACTTGCAGGGGAAGGCAATGAGCAGTTCTTC. Its translation is CASSLLAGEGNEQFF.

V is TRBV5-6 and J is TRBJ2-7, with D tentatively TRBD2 (7 bases). Trimming removed 6 bases from V and 2 bases from J, with 21 bases in between. This CDR3 comprises 16 residues. Germline V CDR1 and CDR2: SGHDT, YYEEEE. CDR3 DNA: TGTGCCAGCACCCCGGGGGGCAGGTGGGGAGCCTACGAGCAGTACTTC. Protein: CASTPGGRWGAYEQYF.

V is TRBV4-1 and J is TRBJ1-3; D may be TRBD1 (5 bases). Germline V gene data show CDR1 as MGHRA and CDR2 as YSYEKL. The CDR3 sequence is 15 residues long. Trimming shortened V by 4 bases and J by 0 bases, and 10 bases separated the two germline ends. The CDR3 reads CASSPDSPSGNTIYF. The CDR3 DNA reads TGCGCCAGCAGCCCCGACAGCCCCTCTGGAAACACCATATATTTT.

The chain has TRBV5-1 and TRBJ2-7; 7 nucleotides align to TRBD2. The ends lost 2 bases at V and 6 bases at J; junction bases unmatched: 11. Germline loops: CDR1 SGHRS, CDR2 YFSETQ. This CDR3 contains 15 residues. CDR3 sequence (DNA): TGCGCCAGCAGCTTTGCGGGACTAACTACAAGCGAGCAGTACTTC. Translation: CASSFAGLTTSEQYF. Full variable domain (rest looked up from reference TRBV5-1 and TRBJ2-7): KAGVTQTPRYLIKTRGQQVTLSCSPISGHRSVSWYQQTPGQGLQFLFEYFSETQRNKGNFPGRFSGRQFSNSRSEMNVSTLELGDSALYLCASSFAGLTTSEQYFGPGTRLTVT.

As concerns this clone: Other DNA sequences in the sample encode the same CDR3. The genes are TRBV28 and TRBJ2-2, with D perhaps TRBD2 (5 bases). With 3 bases removed from V and 6 bases from J, the gap between germline ends came to 8 bases. CDR3 length equals 13 residues. Per germline, CDR1 MDHEN and CDR2 SYDVKM. The CDR3 coding sequence is TGTGCCAGCAGTTTGGATAGCGCCGGGGAGCTGTTTTTT. Amino acid sequence: CASSLDSAGELFF. The full variable domain, with the rest looked up from reference TRBV28 and TRBJ2-2, is DVKVTQSSRYLVKRTGEKVFLECVQDMDHENMFWYRQDPGLGLRLIYFSYDVKMKEKGDIPEGYSVSREKKERFSLILESASTNQTSMYLCASSLDSAGELFFGEGSRLTVL.

This clone came up once. The chain has TRBV5-1 and TRBJ2-7; D possibly corresponds to TRBD1 (6 bases). The CDR3 is 14 amino acids. V lost 2 bases and J 7 bases, leaving 16 bases between the germline ends. Germline-derived CDR1 and CDR2 are SGHRS and YFSETQ. CDR3 nucleotide sequence: TGCGCCAGCAGCTTTAGGCAGGGGACGGGGGAGCAGTACTTC. Translation: CASSFRQGTGEQYF.

CDR3 protein: CASSLDPGLNTEAFF. In DNA form, the CDR3 reads TGCGCCAGCAGCTTGGATCCAGGGTTAAACACTGAAGCTTTCTTT. The chain carries TRBV5-1 and TRBJ1-1, with D possibly being TRBD1 (5 bases). V was trimmed by 0 bases and J by 2 bases, leaving 11 bases between them. CDR3 length: 15 residues. Germline loops: CDR1 SGHRS, CDR2 YFSETQ.